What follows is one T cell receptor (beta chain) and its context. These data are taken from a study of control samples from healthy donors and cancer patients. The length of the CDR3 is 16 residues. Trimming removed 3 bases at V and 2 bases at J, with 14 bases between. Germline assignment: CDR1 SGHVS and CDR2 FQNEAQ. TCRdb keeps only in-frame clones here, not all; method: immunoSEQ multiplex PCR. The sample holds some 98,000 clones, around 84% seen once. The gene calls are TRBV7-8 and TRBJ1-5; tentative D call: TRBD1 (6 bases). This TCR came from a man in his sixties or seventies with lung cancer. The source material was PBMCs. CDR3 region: CASSFGMAGGNQPQHF. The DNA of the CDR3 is TGTGCCAGCAGCTTCGGAATGGCAGGGGGCAATCAGCCCCAGCATTTT.